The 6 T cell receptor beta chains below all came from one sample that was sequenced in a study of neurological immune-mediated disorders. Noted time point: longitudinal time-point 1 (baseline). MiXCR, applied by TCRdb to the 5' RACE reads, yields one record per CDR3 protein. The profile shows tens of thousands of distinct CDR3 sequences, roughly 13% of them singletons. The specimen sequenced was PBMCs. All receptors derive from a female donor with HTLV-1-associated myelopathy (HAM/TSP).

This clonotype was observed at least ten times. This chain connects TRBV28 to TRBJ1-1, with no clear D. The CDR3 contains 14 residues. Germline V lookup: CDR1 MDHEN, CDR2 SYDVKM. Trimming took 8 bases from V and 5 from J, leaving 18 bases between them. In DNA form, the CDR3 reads TGTGCCAGCGATCCAGGAGGCGCGTGGACTGAAGCTTTCTTT. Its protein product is CASDPGGAWTEAFF.

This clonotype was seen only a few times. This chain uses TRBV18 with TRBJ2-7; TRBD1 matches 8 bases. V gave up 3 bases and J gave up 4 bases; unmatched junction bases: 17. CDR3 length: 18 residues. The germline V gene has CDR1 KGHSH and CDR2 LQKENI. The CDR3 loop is CASSPYGTGFKSYYEQYF. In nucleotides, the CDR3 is TGTGCCAGCTCACCTTACGGGACAGGATTCAAGAGTTATTACGAGCAGTACTTC.

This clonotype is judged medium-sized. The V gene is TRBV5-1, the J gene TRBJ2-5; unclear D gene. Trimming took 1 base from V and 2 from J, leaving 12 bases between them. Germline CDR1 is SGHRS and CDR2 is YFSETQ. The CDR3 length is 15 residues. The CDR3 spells CASSLWLALQETQYF. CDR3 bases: TGCGCCAGCAGCTTGTGGCTGGCCCTACAAGAGACCCAGTACTTC.

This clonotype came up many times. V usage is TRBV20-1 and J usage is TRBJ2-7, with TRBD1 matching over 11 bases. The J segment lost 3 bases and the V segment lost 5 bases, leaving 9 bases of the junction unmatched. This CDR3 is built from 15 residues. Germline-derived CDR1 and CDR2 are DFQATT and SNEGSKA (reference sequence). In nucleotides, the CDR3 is TGCAGTGCTGACACGCCGGGACAGGGGGTCTACGAGCAGTACTTC. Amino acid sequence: CSADTPGQGVYEQYF.

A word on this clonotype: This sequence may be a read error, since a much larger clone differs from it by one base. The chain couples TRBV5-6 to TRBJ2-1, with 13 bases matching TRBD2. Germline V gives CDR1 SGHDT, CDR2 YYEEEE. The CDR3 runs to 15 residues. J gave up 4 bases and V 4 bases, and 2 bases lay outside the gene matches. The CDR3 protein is CASSEGLAGYNEQFF. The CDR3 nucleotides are TGTGCCAGCAGCGAGGGACTAGCGGGGTACAATGAGCAGTTCTTC. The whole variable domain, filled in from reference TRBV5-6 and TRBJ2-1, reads DAGVTQSPTHLIKTRGQQVTLRCSPKSGHDTVSWYQQALGQGPQFIFQYYEEEERQRGNFPDRFSGHQFPNYSSELNVNALLLGDSALYLCASSEGLAGYNEQFFGPGTRLTVL.

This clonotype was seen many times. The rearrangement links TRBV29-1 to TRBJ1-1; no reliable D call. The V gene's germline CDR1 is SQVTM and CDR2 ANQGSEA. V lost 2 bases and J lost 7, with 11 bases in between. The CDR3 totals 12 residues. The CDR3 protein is CSVEYVGGEAFF. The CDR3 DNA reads TGCAGCGTTGAATATGTTGGAGGTGAAGCTTTCTTT.